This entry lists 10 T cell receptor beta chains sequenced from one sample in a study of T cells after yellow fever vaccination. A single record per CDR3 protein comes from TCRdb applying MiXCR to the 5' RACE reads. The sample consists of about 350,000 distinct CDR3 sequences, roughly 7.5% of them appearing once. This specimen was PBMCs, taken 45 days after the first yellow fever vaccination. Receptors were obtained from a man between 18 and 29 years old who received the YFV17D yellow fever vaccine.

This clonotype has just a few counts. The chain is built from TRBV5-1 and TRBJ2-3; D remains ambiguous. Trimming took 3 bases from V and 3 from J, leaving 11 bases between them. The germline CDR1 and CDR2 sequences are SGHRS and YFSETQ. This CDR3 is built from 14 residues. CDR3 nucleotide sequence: TGCGCCAGCAGCTCTACCCTACAGACAGATACGCAGTATTTT. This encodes CASSSTLQTDTQYF.

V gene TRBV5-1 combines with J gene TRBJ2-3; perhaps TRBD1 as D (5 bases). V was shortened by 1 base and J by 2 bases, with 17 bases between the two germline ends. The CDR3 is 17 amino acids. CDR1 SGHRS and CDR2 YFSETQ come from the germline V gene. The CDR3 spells CASSLFGRRATTDTQYF. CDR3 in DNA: TGCGCCAGCAGCTTGTTTGGACGCAGGGCTACCACAGATACGCAGTATTTT.

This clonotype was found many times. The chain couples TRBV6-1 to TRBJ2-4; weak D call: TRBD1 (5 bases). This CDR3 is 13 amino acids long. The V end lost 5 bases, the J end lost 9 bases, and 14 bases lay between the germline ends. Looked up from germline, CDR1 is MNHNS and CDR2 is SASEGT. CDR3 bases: TGTGCCAGCAGTCCCGGACAAAGGGGCATTCAGTACTTC. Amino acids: CASSPGQRGIQYF.

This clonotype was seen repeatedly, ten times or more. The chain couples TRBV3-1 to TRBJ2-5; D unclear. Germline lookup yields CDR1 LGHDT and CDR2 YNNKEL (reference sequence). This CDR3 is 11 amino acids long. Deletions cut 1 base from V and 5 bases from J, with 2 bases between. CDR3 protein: CASSQVETQYF. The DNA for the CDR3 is TGTGCCAGCAGCCAAGTCGAGACCCAGTACTTC.

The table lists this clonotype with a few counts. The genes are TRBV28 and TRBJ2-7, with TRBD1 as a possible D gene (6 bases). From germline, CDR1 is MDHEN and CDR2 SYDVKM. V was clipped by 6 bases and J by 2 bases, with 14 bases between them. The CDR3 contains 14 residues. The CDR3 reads CASSRRTETYEQYV. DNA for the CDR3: TGTGCCAGCAGCAGAAGGACAGAGACCTACGAGCAGTACGTC.

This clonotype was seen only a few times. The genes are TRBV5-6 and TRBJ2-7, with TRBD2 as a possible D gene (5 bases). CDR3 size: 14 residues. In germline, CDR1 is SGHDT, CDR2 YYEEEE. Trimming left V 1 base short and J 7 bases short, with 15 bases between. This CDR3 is CASSLLVGSGEQYF. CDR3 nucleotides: TGTGCCAGCAGCTTGTTGGTCGGGTCGGGGGAGCAGTACTTC.

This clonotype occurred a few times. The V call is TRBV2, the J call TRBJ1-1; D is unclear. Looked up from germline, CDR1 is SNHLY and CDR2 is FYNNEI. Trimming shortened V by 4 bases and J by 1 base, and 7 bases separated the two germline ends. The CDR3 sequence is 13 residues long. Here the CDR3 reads CASSGLGNTEAFF. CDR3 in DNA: TGTGCCAGCAGTGGGTTGGGGAACACTGAAGCTTTCTTT. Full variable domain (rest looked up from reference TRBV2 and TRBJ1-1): EPEVTQTPSHQVTQMGQEVILRCVPISNHLYFYWYRQILGQKVEFLVSFYNNEISEKSEIFDDQFSVERPDGSNFTLKIRSTKLEDSAMYFCASSGLGNTEAFFGQGTRLTVV.

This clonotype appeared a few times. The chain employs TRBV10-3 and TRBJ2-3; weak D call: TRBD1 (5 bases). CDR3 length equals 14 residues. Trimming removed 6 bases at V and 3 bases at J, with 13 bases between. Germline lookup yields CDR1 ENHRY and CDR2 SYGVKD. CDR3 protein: CAIRDQGPTDTQYF. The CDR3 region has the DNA TGTGCCATCAGAGACCAGGGTCCGACAGATACGCAGTATTTT.

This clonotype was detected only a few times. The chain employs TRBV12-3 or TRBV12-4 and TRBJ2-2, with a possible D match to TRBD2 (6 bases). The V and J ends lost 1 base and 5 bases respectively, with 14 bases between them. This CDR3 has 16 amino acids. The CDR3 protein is CASSLVVSGLTGELFF. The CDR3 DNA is TGTGCCAGCAGTTTAGTGGTCAGCGGGCTTACCGGGGAGCTGTTTTTT.

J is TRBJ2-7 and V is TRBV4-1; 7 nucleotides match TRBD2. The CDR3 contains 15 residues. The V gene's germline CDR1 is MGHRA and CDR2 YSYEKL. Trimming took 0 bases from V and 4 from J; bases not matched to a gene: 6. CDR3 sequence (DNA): TGCGCCAGCAGCCAAGATCTCGGGGGGTGGTACGAGCAGTACGTC. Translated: CASSQDLGGWYEQYV.